This T cell receptor beta chain came from a study of regulatory T cells in long-lasting Graves disease. HTBI primers from iRepertoire and Arm-PCR of CDR3 regions yielded the TCR beta libraries. TCRdb recomputed calls from the multiplex PCR reads with MiXCR, one row per CDR3 protein. The sample has approximately 540,000 distinct CDR3 sequences, 12% seen once. Time point defined: newly diagnosed GD, antithyroid drugs for less than 3 months. Isolated PBMC RNA provided the starting material for the TCR library. V dropped 4 bases and J dropped 7 bases, with 13 bases sitting between them. CDR1 is SGHAT and CDR2 is FQDESV in the germline V gene (reference sequence). The CDR3 totals 14 residues. The sample also formed part of further work on T cells in Graves' hyperthyroidism and ophthalmopathy.

V is TRBV11-1 and J is TRBJ2-2, with D unclear. The specimen was peripheral blood mononuclear cells (PBMCs), collected at new diagnosis, from a patient treated with antithyroid drugs. This TCR was sampled from a woman aged 25 to 39 with Graves disease. The CDR3 reads CASSSVPGYGELFF. CDR3 DNA: TGTGCCAGCAGCTCCGTCCCCGGGTACGGGGAGCTGTTTTTT.